The 30 T cell receptor beta chains below were found in one sample sequenced in a study of T cells in Graves' hyperthyroidism and ophthalmopathy. RNA transcripts were the template for amplifying TCR beta CDR3 regions. The study used the HTBI primer set for a first-round RT-PCR of the TCR CDR3. Using its own MiXCR run on the multiplex PCR reads, TCRdb lists one record per CDR3 protein. The sample shows more than 300,000 distinct CDR3 sequences, roughly 20% of them seen only once. Material: blood. These receptors came from a man younger than 30 with Graves' ophthalmopathy.

The V and J genes are TRBV24-1 and TRBJ2-2; 9 positions agree with TRBD2. The V segment lost 7 bases and the J segment 2 bases; nucleotides outside the gene matches: 10. The germline V gene has CDR1 KGHDR and CDR2 SFDVKD. The CDR3 loop spans 17 amino acids. CDR3 sequence: CATSLGSGGLNTGELFF. CDR3 coding DNA: TGTGCCACCAGCTTAGGTAGCGGGGGACTTAACACCGGGGAGCTGTTTTTT.

As to this clonotype: With a much larger clone just one base away, this may be a read error. The chain links TRBV18 to TRBJ1-4; the match to TRBD1 covers 10 bases. The CDR3 is 14 amino acids. From germline, CDR1 is KGHSH and CDR2 LQKENI. Trimming removed 5 bases from V and 7 bases from J; junction bases left unmatched: 4. DNA for the CDR3: TGTGCCAGCTCAACGGACAGGGGGGCTGAAAAACTGTTTTTT. Translation gives CASSTDRGAEKLFF.

Many counts were recorded for this clonotype. V and J are TRBV5-1 and TRBJ2-3; D gene ambiguous. This CDR3 is built from 14 residues. V lost 4 bases, J lost 4 bases, and 13 bases lay in between. CDR1 is SGHRS, CDR2 YFSETQ, per germline. CDR3 in amino acids: CASSLGSPPDTQYF. In DNA, the CDR3 is TGCGCCAGCAGCCTTGGATCGCCCCCAGATACGCAGTATTTT.

This clonotype showed up many times. The rearrangement uses TRBV5-1 and TRBJ1-1; D unclear. This CDR3 contains 13 residues. CDR1 SGHRS and CDR2 YFSETQ come from the germline V gene. V lost 4 bases, J lost 6 bases, and 13 bases lay in between. The chain's CDR3 is CASSTTPVAEAFF. The DNA for the CDR3 is TGCGCCAGCAGCACGACCCCTGTCGCTGAAGCTTTCTTT.

This clonotype came up many times. The chain links TRBV6-1 to TRBJ2-7; D is unresolved. The germline V gene has CDR1 MNHNS and CDR2 SASEGT. V was trimmed by 7 bases and J by 0 bases, leaving 7 bases between them. The CDR3 is 12 amino acids. The CDR3 protein is CASTLSSYEQYF. The CDR3 DNA reads as TGTGCCAGCACCCTAAGCTCCTACGAGCAGTACTTC.

This clonotype showed up just a few times. V gene TRBV12-3 or TRBV12-4 combines with J gene TRBJ2-4, with D possibly matching TRBD1 (7 bases). The CDR3 extends over 13 amino acids. V was cut by 8 bases and J by 5 bases, with 13 bases left in between. The CDR3 nucleotides read TGTGCCAGCGGAGGGACAGCGGAAAACATTCAGTACTTC. Translated: CASGGTAENIQYF.

This clonotype was seen ten or more times. V gene TRBV7-3 combines with J gene TRBJ2-7; tentatively, D is TRBD2 (5 bases). Germline lookup yields CDR1 SGHTA and CDR2 FQGTGA. This CDR3 has 13 residues. V was trimmed by 6 bases and J by 4 bases, leaving 13 bases between them. CDR3 region: CASSWDRGYEQYF. The CDR3 DNA is TGTGCCAGCAGTTGGGATCGGGGATACGAGCAGTACTTC.

This chain uses TRBV18 with TRBJ2-7; 7 positions match TRBD1. Germline V gene data show CDR1 as KGHSH and CDR2 as LQKENI. V trimming: 3 bases; J trimming: 2 bases; junction bases outside the gene matches: 4. The CDR3 has 14 amino acids. CDR3: CASSPGQRTYEQYF. The DNA for the CDR3 is TGTGCCAGCTCACCGGGACAGAGGACCTACGAGCAGTACTTC.

The genes are TRBV30 and TRBJ1-3; D is unclear. The CDR3 is 15 amino acids. Trimming took 2 bases from V and 2 from J, leaving 13 bases between them. The germline V gene has CDR1 GTSNPN and CDR2 SVGIG (reference sequence). CDR3 nucleotides: TGTGCCTGGAGTTCATATGTCGCCGCTGGAAACACCATATATTTT. It yields the protein CAWSSYVAAGNTIYF.

CDR3 in amino acids: CASHGKGTPSGANVLTF. CDR3 nucleotide sequence: TGTGCCAGCCACGGCAAGGGGACGCCCTCTGGGGCCAACGTCCTGACTTTC. The chain is built from TRBV9 and TRBJ2-6; possibly TRBD1 or TRBD2 for D (5 bases each). The CDR3 contains 17 residues. With 7 bases removed from V and 0 bases from J, the gap between germline ends came to 17 bases. Germline CDR1 SGDLS, CDR2 YYNGEE.

The genes are TRBV20-1 and TRBJ1-5, with D possibly being TRBD1 (6 bases). V was pared by 4 bases and J by 3 bases, with 10 bases between. The CDR3 sequence is 13 residues long. Germline CDR1 and CDR2: DFQATT and SNEGSKA (reference sequence). CDR3 in DNA: TGCAGTGCTACCGGGACAAACAATCAGCCCCAGCATTTT. Translation: CSATGTNNQPQHF.

This clonotype was observed at least ten times. The chain recombines TRBV4-2 with TRBJ1-1; the D is unclear. The CDR3 totals 15 residues. Between the trimmed V and J ends, which lost 0 bases and 1 base, there was a span of 9 bases. Germline loops: CDR1 LGHNA, CDR2 YNFKEQ. CDR3 sequence: CASSQDFGRNTEAFF. In DNA, the CDR3 is TGTGCCAGCAGCCAAGATTTCGGGAGGAACACTGAAGCTTTCTTT.

The chain uses TRBV19 and TRBJ1-1, with TRBD1 as a possible D gene (5 bases). The germline V gene has CDR1 LNHDA and CDR2 SQIVND (reference sequence). V was trimmed by 7 bases and J by 0 bases, leaving 15 bases between them. The CDR3 spans 15 residues. The CDR3 is CASIPRGGVNTEAFF. The CDR3 DNA is TGTGCCAGTATACCTCGTGGAGGGGTGAACACTGAAGCTTTCTTT.

A few counts support this clonotype. V gene TRBV13 combines with J gene TRBJ2-2, with D perhaps matching TRBD2 (5 bases). The CDR3 sequence is 13 residues long. Trimming pared 7 bases from V and 7 bases from J, leaving 13 bases between. CDR1 PRHDT and CDR2 FYEKMQ come from the germline V gene (reference sequence). The CDR3 spells CASKVAFYGELFF. CDR3 in DNA: TGTGCCAGCAAGGTAGCGTTCTACGGGGAGCTGTTTTTT. The full variable domain, its missing parts supplied by reference TRBV13 and TRBJ2-2, is AAGVIQSPRHLIKEKRETATLKCYPIPRHDTVYWYQQGPGQDPQFLISFYEKMQSDKGSIPDRFSAQQFSDYHSELNMSSLELGDSALYFCASKVAFYGELFFGEGSRLTVL.

The rearrangement uses TRBV4-1 and TRBJ1-1, with 7 bases lining up with TRBD1. CDR3 length: 15 residues. CDR1 and CDR2 from the germline V gene are MGHRA and YSYEKL. V gave up 3 bases and J gave up 5 bases; unmatched junction bases: 9. In nucleotides, the CDR3 is TGCGCCAGCAGCCACCCACAGGGGAGTTCGACTGAAGCTTTCTTT. This codes for CASSHPQGSSTEAFF.

This clonotype was recorded many times. V gene TRBV3-1 combines with J gene TRBJ2-3; 8 bases match TRBD2. CDR3 length: 14 residues. V trimming: 2 bases; J trimming: 3 bases; junction bases outside the gene matches: 1. Germline CDR1 reads LGHDT; CDR2 reads YNNKEL (reference sequence). CDR3 protein: CASSQRGGTDTQYF. Here the CDR3 DNA reads TGTGCCAGCAGCCAACGGGGGGGGACAGATACGCAGTATTTT.

This clonotype was picked up a small number of times. The V and J genes are TRBV12-3 or TRBV12-4 and TRBJ1-4; no clear D gene. Trimming stripped 5 bases from V and 7 bases from J, with 29 bases between. The CDR3 is 19 amino acids. CDR3 residues: CASSPSGGHLERLSEKLFF. CDR3 nucleotide sequence: TGTGCCAGCAGTCCCTCGGGAGGCCACCTTGAGCGCTTGAGTGAAAAACTGTTTTTT.

Many counts were recorded for this clonotype. The rearrangement uses TRBV20-1 and TRBJ1-2; 11 nucleotides match TRBD1. The junction had 14 bases not matched to a gene; V was cut back by 6 bases and J by 8 bases. Germline V gives CDR1 DFQATT, CDR2 SNEGSKA (reference sequence). This CDR3 is built from 15 residues. As DNA, the CDR3 is TGCAGTGCCCCTCTCTTTGGACAGGGGGCGCGGGGCTACACCTTC. This sequence encodes CSAPLFGQGARGYTF.

This clonotype was counted between two and nine times. This chain links TRBV20-1 with TRBJ2-2; D is unresolved. Trimming cost V 1 base and J 0 bases, with 6 bases left between them. This CDR3 is 14 amino acids long. Germline V gives CDR1 DFQATT, CDR2 SNEGSKA (reference sequence). Here the CDR3 DNA reads TGCAGTGCTAGAGGCCAACCGAACACCGGGGAGCTGTTTTTT. Amino acid sequence: CSARGQPNTGELFF.

This clonotype was seen more than once but under ten times. The chain carries TRBV7-9 and TRBJ1-4; maybe TRBD1 (5 bases). Trimming cost V 3 bases and J 7 bases, with 12 bases left between them. Germline-derived CDR1 and CDR2 are SEHNR and FQNEAQ (reference sequence). This CDR3 contains 14 residues. CDR3 sequence: CASSLEGFSEKLFF. The CDR3, as DNA: TGTGCCAGCAGCTTGGAGGGGTTCAGTGAAAAACTGTTTTTT. Full variable domain (rest looked up from reference TRBV7-9 and TRBJ1-4): DTGVSQNPRHKITKRGQNVTFRCDPISEHNRLYWYRQTLGQGPEFLTYFQNEAQLEKSRLLSDRFSAERPKGSFSTLEIQRTEQGDSAMYLCASSLEGFSEKLFFGSGTQLSVL.

This clonotype was seen many times. V usage is TRBV3-1 and J usage is TRBJ2-2; 9 nucleotides match TRBD1. The ends lost 3 bases at V and 2 bases at J; junction bases unmatched: 13. The CDR3 consists of 19 residues. The germline V gene has CDR1 LGHDT and CDR2 YNNKEL (reference sequence). The CDR3 sequence is CASSHLTGGLLLNTGELFF. The CDR3 coding sequence is TGTGCCAGCAGCCACCTCACAGGGGGCTTACTTCTAAACACCGGGGAGCTGTTTTTT.

This clonotype was found a few times. The chain links TRBV25-1 to TRBJ2-7, with D unclear. This CDR3 comprises 13 residues. V was clipped by 8 bases and J by 6 bases, with 17 bases between them. Germline assignment: CDR1 MGHDK and CDR2 SYGVNS. The CDR3 protein is CASGRGGSLEQYF. The CDR3 DNA is TGTGCCAGCGGCAGAGGCGGTAGCCTCGAGCAGTACTTC.

V is TRBV25-1 and J is TRBJ2-7; the D call may be TRBD1 or TRBD2 (5 bases each). The germline gives CDR1 MGHDK, CDR2 SYGVNS. V gave up 3 bases and J gave up 1 base, with 10 bases separating them. CDR3 length: 14 amino acids. The CDR3 here is CASSDSGTSYEQYF. CDR3 nucleotide sequence: TGTGCCAGCAGTGATTCCGGGACGTCCTACGAGCAGTACTTC.

This clonotype has only a few counts. This sequence joins TRBV6-5 and TRBJ1-1, with D uncertain. Germline CDR1 reads MNHEY; CDR2 reads SVGAGI. This CDR3 is built from 15 residues. V shed 0 bases and J shed 4 bases, with 12 bases lying between them. CDR3 DNA sequence: TGTGCCAGCAGTTACTCGGCCGAAGTTAGCACTGAAGCTTTCTTT. Its protein product is CASSYSAEVSTEAFF.

This clonotype came up a few times. CDR3 protein: CASSPKRPDTQYF. CDR3 bases: TGTGCCAGCAGTCCCAAGAGACCAGATACGCAGTATTTT. The chain uses TRBV3-1 and TRBJ2-3; D not certain. Germline assignment: CDR1 LGHDT and CDR2 YNNKEL (reference sequence). The CDR3 runs to 13 residues. V was trimmed by 6 bases and J by 4 bases, leaving 11 bases between them.

The chain carries TRBV7-9 and TRBJ1-2; TRBD1 matches 7 bases. V trimming: 5 bases; J trimming: 4 bases; junction bases outside the gene matches: 7. Germline lookup yields CDR1 SEHNR and CDR2 FQNEAQ (reference sequence). The CDR3 is made up of 14 amino acids. The CDR3 DNA follows: TGTGCCAGCAGCCAGGGAACAGGGGCCTATGGCTACACCTTC. It is translated as CASSQGTGAYGYTF.

This clonotype was observed a handful of times. The chain is built from TRBV19 and TRBJ1-1; D is uncertain. Trimming removed 5 bases from V and 7 bases from J, with 14 bases in between. The CDR3 loop spans 13 amino acids. Germline-derived CDR1 and CDR2 are LNHDA and SQIVND (reference sequence). CDR3 coding DNA: TGTGCCAGTAGTGCAGGACGTTCCGGTGAAGCTTTCTTT. Its translation: CASSAGRSGEAFF.

This chain connects TRBV7-2 to TRBJ2-1, with 13 bases aligning to TRBD2. Unmatched junction bases numbered 7, after V lost 1 base and J lost 1 base. The CDR3 extends over 19 amino acids. The V gene's germline CDR1 is SGHTA and CDR2 FQGNSA. The CDR3 nucleotides read TGTGCCAGCAGCTTAGGACTAGCGGGGGGCGCCCCTTCCTACAATGAGCAGTTCTTC. This codes for CASSLGLAGGAPSYNEQFF.

The DNA for the CDR3 is TGTGCCAGCAGCCCCTGGGGACAGGGCTACAATGAGCAGTTCTTC. Protein product: CASSPWGQGYNEQFF. The V call is TRBV6-1, the J call TRBJ2-1; 9 bases line up with TRBD1. Trimming cost V 6 bases and J 3 bases; bases outside gene matches: 6. CDR3 length equals 15 residues. Germline V gene sequence: CDR1 MNHNS, CDR2 SASEGT.

In its sample, this clonotype was seen a few times. The V and J genes are TRBV6-1 and TRBJ2-3, with 11 bases aligning to TRBD2. The trim removed 3 bases at V and 5 bases at J, leaving 4 bases unmatched. There are 15 residues in the CDR3. Germline values: CDR1 MNHNS, CDR2 SASEGT. The DNA for the CDR3 is TGTGCCAGCAGTGATCTAGCGGGGGGAAGAGATACGCAGTATTTT. This translates into CASSDLAGGRDTQYF.